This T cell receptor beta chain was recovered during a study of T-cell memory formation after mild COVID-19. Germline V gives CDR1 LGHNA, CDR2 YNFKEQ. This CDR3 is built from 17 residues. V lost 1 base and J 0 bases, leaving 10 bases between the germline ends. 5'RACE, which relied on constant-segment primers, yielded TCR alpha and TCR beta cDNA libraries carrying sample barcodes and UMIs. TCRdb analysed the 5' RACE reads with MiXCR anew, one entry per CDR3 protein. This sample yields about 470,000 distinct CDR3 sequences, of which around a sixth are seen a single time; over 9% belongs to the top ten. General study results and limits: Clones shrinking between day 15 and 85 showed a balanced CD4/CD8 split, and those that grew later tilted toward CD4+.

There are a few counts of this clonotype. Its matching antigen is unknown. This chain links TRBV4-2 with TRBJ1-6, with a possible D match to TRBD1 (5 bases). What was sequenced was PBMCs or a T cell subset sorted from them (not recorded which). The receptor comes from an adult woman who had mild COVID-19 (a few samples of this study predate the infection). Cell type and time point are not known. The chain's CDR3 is CASSQGGRSSYNSPLHF. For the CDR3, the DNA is TGTGCCAGCAGCCAAGGGGGCCGGAGCTCCTATAATTCACCCCTCCACTTT.